A single sample gave rise to the 23 T cell receptor beta chains below, sequenced in a study of T cells in Graves' hyperthyroidism and ophthalmopathy. There were TCR beta CDR3 regions amplified from RNA transcripts. With the HTBI primer set, the TCR CDR3 went through a first round of RT-PCR. Each CDR3 protein gets one entry after TCRdb re-called the multiplex PCR reads with MiXCR. Among around 300,000 distinct CDR3 sequences listed, 20% to 25% were seen once. Material for sequencing was blood. The receptor set was obtained from a young man with Graves' ophthalmopathy.

There are many counts of this clonotype. The chain carries TRBV28 and TRBJ1-1; 8 bases fit TRBD1. This CDR3 spans 15 amino acids. Losses at the gene ends were 3 bases for V and 2 bases for J; bases not matched to a gene: 5. The V gene's germline CDR1 is MDHEN and CDR2 SYDVKM. The CDR3 sequence: CASSLRDRSNTEAFF. The CDR3 DNA follows: TGTGCCAGCAGTTTGCGGGACAGGAGTAACACTGAAGCTTTCTTT.

This chain joins TRBV19 and TRBJ2-1; 11 bases match TRBD1. V trimming: 6 bases; J trimming: 2 bases; junction bases outside the gene matches: 3. CDR3 size: 15 residues. Germline values: CDR1 LNHDA, CDR2 SQIVND (reference sequence). The CDR3: CASRDRGRTYNEQFF. Here the CDR3 DNA reads TGTGCCAGTAGGGACAGGGGGCGAACCTACAATGAGCAGTTCTTC.

The chain is built from TRBV3-1 and TRBJ2-3; 7 bases are a match to TRBD1. Trimming took 6 bases from V and 8 from J; bases not matched to a gene: 11. Germline CDR1 and CDR2: LGHDT and YNNKEL (reference sequence). CDR3 length: 14 residues. The CDR3 DNA reads as TGTGCCAGCAGTGACCTACACAGGGGTGGTACGCAGTATTTT. Translation: CASSDLHRGGTQYF.

The V and J genes are TRBV5-1 and TRBJ2-1, with D possibly matching TRBD2 (6 bases). The CDR3 spans 17 residues. CDR1 SGHRS and CDR2 YFSETQ come from the germline V gene. Trimming removed 0 bases from V and 3 bases from J, with 16 bases in between. CDR3 DNA sequence: TGCGCCAGCAGCTTGGATGGTGCGGGACTGAGCTACAATGAGCAGTTCTTC. Protein sequence: CASSLDGAGLSYNEQFF.

This chain links TRBV11-2 with TRBJ2-5, with a possible D match to TRBD1 (6 bases). Germline assignment: CDR1 SGHAT and CDR2 FQNNGV. Trimming took 1 base from V and 7 from J, leaving 16 bases between them. The CDR3 extends over 15 amino acids. The CDR3 DNA is TGTGCCAGCAGCTTAGTGCTTGGGGGCGAAGGGACCCAGTACTTC. Its protein is CASSLVLGGEGTQYF.

The chain employs TRBV27 and TRBJ2-7, with TRBD2 as a possible D gene (6 bases). Germline values: CDR1 MNHEY, CDR2 SMNVEV (reference sequence). This CDR3 has 18 amino acids. Trimming stripped 4 bases from V and 6 bases from J, with 28 bases between. The CDR3 DNA reads as TGTGCCAGCAGTTACCGGGACTCCACCATTTACCCCCTGGGCGAGCAGTACTTC. The encoded protein is CASSYRDSTIYPLGEQYF.

The gene calls are TRBV20-1 and TRBJ2-5; 10 bases are shared with TRBD2. V lost 4 bases to trimming and J lost 1 base; unmatched junction nucleotides: 6. Looked up from germline, CDR1 is DFQATT and CDR2 is SNEGSKA (reference sequence). CDR3 length: 15 residues. The CDR3 sequence: CSAIVPSGSQETQYF. DNA of the CDR3: TGCAGTGCTATAGTTCCTAGCGGGAGCCAAGAGACCCAGTACTTC.

The gene calls are TRBV27 and TRBJ1-2; possibly TRBD1 for D (6 bases). The CDR3 extends over 13 amino acids. Germline V gene data show CDR1 as MNHEY and CDR2 as SMNVEV (reference sequence). The germline V and J ends were trimmed by 6 bases and 4 bases, with 12 bases remaining between them. CDR3 DNA: TGTGCCAGCAGCAGGGGCACTGGCTATGGCTACACCTTC. Its translation: CASSRGTGYGYTF.

The table lists this clonotype with many counts. The rearrangement joins TRBV11-1 to TRBJ2-4; 7 bases fit TRBD2. The CDR3 length is 15 residues. Per germline, CDR1 SGHAT and CDR2 FQDESV (reference sequence). V lost 5 bases to trimming and J lost 5 bases; unmatched junction nucleotides: 9. In nucleotides, the CDR3 is TGTGCCAGCAGCGCCGTGTGGGAGGGGCAAAACATTCAGTACTTC. It is translated as CASSAVWEGQNIQYF.

Concerning this clonotype: An end of the junction differs from the germline gene, which may be a read error. The gene calls are TRBV28 and TRBJ2-5; weak D call: TRBD2 (5 bases). The germline gives CDR1 MDHEN, CDR2 SYDVKM. The CDR3 runs to 14 residues. CDR3 protein: CASSAPGFQEAQYF. Here the CDR3 DNA reads TGTGCCAGCAGTGCCCCGGGATTCCAAGAGGCCCAGTACTTC.

This clonotype was observed a handful of times. The V and J genes are TRBV5-1 and TRBJ2-2; 8 positions match TRBD2. The germline CDR1 and CDR2 sequences are SGHRS and YFSETQ. V lost 1 base, J lost 6 bases, and 14 bases stayed unmatched. The CDR3 loop spans 18 amino acids. The CDR3 DNA sequence: TGCGCCAGCAGCTTGAGGTCTAGCGGGCCCTCCGTGGCCGGGGAGCTGTTTTTT. As protein: CASSLRSSGPSVAGELFF.

This clonotype came up a few times. CDR3 sequence: CASSLAGGANYGYTF. CDR3 DNA: TGTGCCAGCAGCTTAGCAGGGGGCGCGAACTATGGCTACACCTTC. V and J are TRBV7-3 and TRBJ1-2; 8 bases fit TRBD1. V lost 2 bases and J lost 2; bases outside the gene matches: 4. The CDR3 loop spans 15 amino acids. Per germline, CDR1 SGHTA and CDR2 FQGTGA.

V gene TRBV12-3 or TRBV12-4 combines with J gene TRBJ2-1; TRBD2 matches at 12 bases. This CDR3 has 15 residues. Trimming took 4 bases from V and 7 from J; bases not matched to a gene: 5. The CDR3, as DNA: TGTGCCAGCAGTTATCTAGCGGGAGGGTCTAATGAGCAGTTCTTC. This codes for CASSYLAGGSNEQFF.

This clonotype turned up a few times. The rearrangement joins TRBV5-8 to TRBJ2-7; D is possibly TRBD2 (5 bases). Per the germline V gene, CDR1 is SGHTS and CDR2 is YDEGEE. The CDR3 has 15 residues. Trimming pared 0 bases from V and 6 bases from J, leaving 16 bases between. The CDR3 sequence is CASSLDPRAIFEQYF. The CDR3 DNA is TGTGCCAGCAGCTTGGATCCGCGGGCCATTTTCGAGCAGTACTTC.

The table lists this clonotype with many counts. The chain carries TRBV28 and TRBJ1-1, with 7 bases identical to TRBD1. Germline CDR1 reads MDHEN; CDR2 reads SYDVKM. CDR3 size: 12 residues. The V and J ends lost 5 bases and 6 bases, in that order; junction bases with no gene match: 3. This CDR3 is CASSRGTAEAFF. In nucleotides, the CDR3 is TGTGCCAGCAGTCGGGGGACAGCTGAAGCTTTCTTT.

This clonotype has a handful of counts. The V and J genes are TRBV2 and TRBJ2-7, with 8 bases aligning to TRBD2. Germline lookup yields CDR1 SNHLY and CDR2 FYNNEI. The CDR3 spans 12 residues. The V gene end was trimmed by 7 bases and the J gene end by 6 bases; junction bases not matched to a gene: 5. CDR3 amino acids: CASTQRGGEQYF. The CDR3 nucleotides are TGTGCCAGCACCCAACGGGGGGGCGAGCAGTACTTC.

This chain connects TRBV19 to TRBJ1-5; tentative D call: TRBD1 (6 bases). The germline V and J ends were trimmed by 3 bases and 5 bases, with 14 bases remaining between them. Germline lookup yields CDR1 LNHDA and CDR2 SQIVND (reference sequence). The CDR3 is 15 amino acids. The CDR3 DNA sequence: TGTGCCAGTAGTATTCGGGCGTCAGGGGATCAGCCCCAGCATTTT. Protein product: CASSIRASGDQPQHF.

This chain joins TRBV9 and TRBJ2-1; D may be TRBD1 (5 bases). The CDR3 spans 15 residues. V was pared by 4 bases and J by 7 bases, with 18 bases between. CDR1 is SGDLS and CDR2 is YYNGEE in the germline V gene. The CDR3 DNA sequence: TGTGCCAGCAGCTTAACAGGCTCAGGAGAAAATGAGCAGTTCTTC. Encoded protein: CASSLTGSGENEQFF.

The rearrangement uses TRBV9 and TRBJ1-2, with D uncertain. The germline gives CDR1 SGDLS, CDR2 YYNGEE. Trimming stripped 0 bases from V and 8 bases from J, with 11 bases between. This CDR3 contains 13 residues. DNA for the CDR3: TGTGCCAGCAGCGTAGAACAGTCTGGAGGCTACACCTTC. Translated: CASSVEQSGGYTF. Complete variable domain (other parts from reference TRBV9 and TRBJ1-2): DSGVTQTPKHLITATGQRVTLRCSPRSGDLSVYWYQQSLDQGLQFLIQYYNGEERAKGNILERFSAQQFPDLHSELNLSSLELGDSALYFCASSVEQSGGYTFGSGTRLTVV.

The table lists this clonotype with many counts. The CDR3 nucleotides read TGCAGTGCGACTCTAGGGGGGAGGGCCGGGGCAGATACGCAGTATTTT. Amino acid sequence: CSATLGGRAGADTQYF. The rearrangement joins TRBV20-1 to TRBJ2-3; perhaps TRBD2 as D (7 bases). The V gene lost 6 bases and the J gene lost 4 bases, with 23 bases spanning the gap. The CDR3 is 16 residues long. Germline V gene data show CDR1 as DFQATT and CDR2 as SNEGSKA (reference sequence).

This clonotype was seen at least ten times. The chain carries TRBV18 and TRBJ1-1; D call uncertain. Trimming cost V 3 bases and J 1 base, with 9 bases left between them. Germline V CDR1 and CDR2: KGHSH, LQKENI. The CDR3 runs to 14 residues. The CDR3 sequence is CASSPADSNTEAFF. CDR3 DNA sequence: TGTGCCAGCTCACCGGCAGATTCGAACACTGAAGCTTTCTTT.

This clonotype was recorded a few times. CDR3 sequence: CASSQTLAGEQFF. The CDR3 DNA sequence: TGTGCCAGCAGCCAAACATTAGCGGGCGAACAGTTCTTC. This chain links TRBV7-6 with TRBJ2-1; 7 nucleotides agree with TRBD2. This CDR3 contains 13 residues. Germline CDR1 SGHVS, CDR2 FNYEAQ. J gave up 13 bases and V 5 bases, and 11 bases lay outside the gene matches.

This clonotype has just a few counts. The rearrangement links TRBV30 to TRBJ1-1; D might be TRBD1 (6 bases). Trimming left V 4 bases short and J 0 bases short, with 15 bases between. This CDR3 has 15 amino acids. Germline-derived CDR1 and CDR2 are GTSNPN and SVGIG (reference sequence). In DNA, the CDR3 is TGTGCCTGGACGGGGGCGACAGGCTTGAACACTGAAGCTTTCTTT. This gives the protein CAWTGATGLNTEAFF.